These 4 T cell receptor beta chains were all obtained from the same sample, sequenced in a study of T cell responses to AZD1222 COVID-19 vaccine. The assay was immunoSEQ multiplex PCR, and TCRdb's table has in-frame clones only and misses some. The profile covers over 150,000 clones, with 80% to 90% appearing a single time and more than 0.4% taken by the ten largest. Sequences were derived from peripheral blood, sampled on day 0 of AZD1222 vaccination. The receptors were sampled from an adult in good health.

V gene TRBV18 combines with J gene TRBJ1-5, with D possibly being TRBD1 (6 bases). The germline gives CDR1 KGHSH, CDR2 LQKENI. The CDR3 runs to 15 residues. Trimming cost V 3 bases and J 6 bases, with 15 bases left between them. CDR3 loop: CASSPGHGRSQPQHF. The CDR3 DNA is TGTGCCAGCTCACCGGGACACGGTCGGAGTCAGCCCCAGCATTTT.

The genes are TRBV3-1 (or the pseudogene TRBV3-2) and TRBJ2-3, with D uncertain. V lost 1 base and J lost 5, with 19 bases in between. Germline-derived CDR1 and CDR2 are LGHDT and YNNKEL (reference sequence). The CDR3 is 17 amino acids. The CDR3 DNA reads TGTGCCAGCAGCCAAGGTGAGACGAGAGGCTTCGTAGATACGCAGTATTTT. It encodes CASSQGETRGFVDTQYF.

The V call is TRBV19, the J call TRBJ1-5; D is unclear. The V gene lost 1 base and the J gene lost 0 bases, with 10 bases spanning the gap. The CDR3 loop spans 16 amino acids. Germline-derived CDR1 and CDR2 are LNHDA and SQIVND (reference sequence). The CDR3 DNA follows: TGTGCCAGTAGTATAGCCCCCGCAAATAGCAATCAGCCCCAGCATTTT. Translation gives CASSIAPANSNQPQHF.

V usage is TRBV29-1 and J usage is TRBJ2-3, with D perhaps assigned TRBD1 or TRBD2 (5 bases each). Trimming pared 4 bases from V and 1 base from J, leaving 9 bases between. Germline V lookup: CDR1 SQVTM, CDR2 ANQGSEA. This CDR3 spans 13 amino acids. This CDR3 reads CSVAVGGTDTQYF. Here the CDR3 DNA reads TGCAGCGTTGCGGTGGGGGGCACAGATACGCAGTATTTT.